These T cell receptor beta chains were read from a single sample in a study of Ad26.COV2.S vaccination and SARS-CoV-2 variants. Repertoires were generated with immunoSEQ multiplex PCR, while TCRdb's copy carries only in-frame clones and drops some. The sample lists some 520,000 clones, 70% to 90% occurring once. The sample in question was peripheral blood, obtained in a trial of Ad26.COV2.S vaccine versus placebo. The receptor set was obtained from a person aged 18-65 years who received the Ad26.COV2.S COVID-19 vaccine or a placebo. CDR3s include the opening cysteine and the closing phenylalanine or tryptophan. Each record gives: CDR3 protein, CDR3 DNA, J gene, V gene, D gene, clone size. The D gene is left open where the match is weak. Clone sizes are given selectively: once, few, many, or a class where the clone is expanded.

CDR3aa: CASSIRGQGDPPFEQYF; CDR3nt: TGTGCCAGTAGTATTAGGGGCCAGGGCGACCCTCCTTTCGAGCAGTACTTC; j_gene: TRBJ2-7; v_gene: TRBV19; d_gene: -; abundance: -
CDR3aa: CASRAGTGYLDTQYF; CDR3nt: TGTGCCAGCAGAGCCGGGACAGGGTATCTAGATACGCAGTATTTT; j_gene: TRBJ2-3; v_gene: TRBV27; d_gene: TRBD1; abundance: -
CDR3aa: CSTGDSYGYTF; CDR3nt: TGCAGCACAGGGGACTCCTATGGCTACACCTTC; j_gene: TRBJ1-2; v_gene: TRBV20-1; d_gene: TRBD1; abundance: -
CDR3aa: CASSLGLAGENEQFF; CDR3nt: TGTGCCAGCAGCTTAGGGCTAGCGGGGGAGAATGAGCAGTTCTTC; j_gene: TRBJ2-1; v_gene: TRBV7-8; d_gene: TRBD2; abundance: -
CDR3aa: CASSPDRAGELFF; CDR3nt: TGTGCCAGCTCACCGGACAGGGCCGGGGAGCTGTTTTTT; j_gene: TRBJ2-2; v_gene: TRBV18; d_gene: TRBD1; abundance: -
CDR3aa: CASSSGGTDTQYF; CDR3nt: TGTGCCAGCAGCTCAGGGGGAACAGATACGCAGTATTTT; j_gene: TRBJ2-3; v_gene: TRBV28; d_gene: TRBD1; abundance: once
CDR3aa: CASSPGTDSTNEKLFF; CDR3nt: TGTGCCAGCAGCCCCGGGACAGATTCAACTAATGAAAAACTGTTTTTT; j_gene: TRBJ1-4; v_gene: TRBV7-3; d_gene: TRBD1; abundance: -
CDR3aa: CASSPMGGLSYNEQFF; CDR3nt: TGTGCCAGCAGCCCCATGGGGGGCCTCTCCTACAATGAGCAGTTCTTC; j_gene: TRBJ2-1; v_gene: TRBV7-2; d_gene: -; abundance: -
CDR3aa: CASSTGQEHYGYTF; CDR3nt: TGTGCCAGCAGCACCGGACAGGAGCACTATGGCTACACCTTC; j_gene: TRBJ1-2; v_gene: TRBV5-4; d_gene: TRBD1; abundance: once
CDR3aa: CSVEGQGSYGYTF; CDR3nt: TGCAGCGTTGAGGGACAGGGGTCCTATGGCTACACCTTC; j_gene: TRBJ1-2; v_gene: TRBV29-1; d_gene: TRBD1; abundance: once
CDR3aa: CASIRDRGIGYTF; CDR3nt: TGTGCCAGTATCCGGGACAGGGGAATTGGCTACACCTTC; j_gene: TRBJ1-2; v_gene: TRBV5-6; d_gene: TRBD1; abundance: -
CDR3aa: CASSSPGTGVRDTGELFF; CDR3nt: TGTGCCAGCAGCTCCCCCGGGACAGGGGTTCGCGACACCGGGGAGCTGTTTTTT; j_gene: TRBJ2-2; v_gene: TRBV7-8; d_gene: TRBD1; abundance: -
CDR3aa: CASSQGMEGPDTQYF; CDR3nt: TGTGCCAGCAGCCAAGGAATGGAGGGTCCGGATACGCAGTATTTT; j_gene: TRBJ2-3; v_gene: TRBV3-1/TRBV3-2; d_gene: -; abundance: -
CDR3aa: CASSQQIAGGAGELFF; CDR3nt: TGCGCCAGCAGCCAGCAAATAGCGGGAGGGGCCGGGGAGCTGTTTTTT; j_gene: TRBJ2-2; v_gene: TRBV4-3; d_gene: TRBD2; abundance: few
CDR3aa: CASSYRREGFYGYTF; CDR3nt: TGTGCCAGCAGTTACCGTAGAGAAGGCTTCTATGGCTACACCTTC; j_gene: TRBJ1-2; v_gene: TRBV6-2/TRBV6-3; d_gene: -; abundance: -
CDR3aa: CASSWGTAGLVNTEAFF; CDR3nt: TGTGCCAGCAGCTGGGGGACAGCAGGTCTAGTGAACACTGAAGCTTTCTTT; j_gene: TRBJ1-1; v_gene: TRBV28; d_gene: TRBD1; abundance: once
CDR3aa: CASSLPKNFEQFF; CDR3nt: TGTGCCAGCAGCCTCCCCAAGAACTTTGAGCAGTTCTTC; j_gene: TRBJ2-1; v_gene: TRBV6-6; d_gene: -; abundance: once
CDR3aa: CASSYTYGYTF; CDR3nt: TGTGCCAGCAGCTACACCTATGGCTACACCTTC; j_gene: TRBJ1-2; v_gene: TRBV28; d_gene: -; abundance: -
CDR3aa: CASSLDFGTANTEAFF; CDR3nt: TGTGCCAGCAGCCTCGACTTCGGGACAGCGAACACTGAAGCTTTCTTT; j_gene: TRBJ1-1; v_gene: TRBV5-6; d_gene: TRBD1; abundance: -
CDR3aa: CASSPRDRPLEGTEAFF; CDR3nt: TGTGCCAGCAGCCCCAGGGACAGGCCACTGGAGGGCACTGAAGCTTTCTTT; j_gene: TRBJ1-1; v_gene: TRBV7-8; d_gene: TRBD1; abundance: -
CDR3aa: CASSWGVLTYNEQFF; CDR3nt: TGTGCCAGCAGTTGGGGGGTTCTGACGTACAATGAGCAGTTCTTC; j_gene: TRBJ2-1; v_gene: TRBV6-2/TRBV6-3; d_gene: -; abundance: -
CDR3aa: CASSSKNQPQHF; CDR3nt: TGTGCCAGCAGCTCCAAAAATCAGCCCCAGCATTTT; j_gene: TRBJ1-5; v_gene: TRBV7-9; d_gene: -; abundance: few
CDR3aa: CASSSGSRRTDTQYF; CDR3nt: TGTGCCAGCAGCTCGGGGAGCAGGAGAACAGATACGCAGTATTTT; j_gene: TRBJ2-3; v_gene: TRBV7-2; d_gene: -; abundance: few
CDR3aa: CASSIQGAGDTQYF; CDR3nt: TGTGCCAGTAGTATACAGGGGGCGGGAGATACGCAGTATTTT; j_gene: TRBJ2-3; v_gene: TRBV19; d_gene: TRBD1; abundance: -
CDR3aa: CATSVGTGETQYF; CDR3nt: TGTGCCACCAGCGTCGGGACCGGGGAGACCCAGTACTTC; j_gene: TRBJ2-5; v_gene: TRBV15; d_gene: -; abundance: -
CDR3aa: CASSLRLQGTNEKLFF; CDR3nt: TGCGCCAGCAGCTTACGACTACAGGGGACTAATGAAAAACTGTTTTTT; j_gene: TRBJ1-4; v_gene: TRBV5-1; d_gene: TRBD1; abundance: -
CDR3aa: CASSLGSSEQYF; CDR3nt: TGTGCCAGCAGTCTAGGTTCCTCCGAGCAGTACTTC; j_gene: TRBJ2-7; v_gene: TRBV3-1/TRBV3-2; d_gene: -; abundance: once
CDR3aa: CASSLRQGYNEQFF; CDR3nt: TGCGCCAGCAGCTTGCGTCAGGGTTACAATGAGCAGTTCTTC; j_gene: TRBJ2-1; v_gene: TRBV5-1; d_gene: -; abundance: -
CDR3aa: CASSQLGSPNYGYTF; CDR3nt: TGTGCCAGCAGCCAGCTTGGCAGCCCTAACTATGGCTACACCTTC; j_gene: TRBJ1-2; v_gene: TRBV3-1/TRBV3-2; d_gene: -; abundance: many
CDR3aa: CASRLLAGQGFADTQYF; CDR3nt: TGTGCCAGCAGACTGCTCGCGGGACAGGGTTTTGCGGATACGCAGTATTTT; j_gene: TRBJ2-3; v_gene: TRBV27; d_gene: TRBD1; abundance: -
CDR3aa: CATIIQGWSNQPQHF; CDR3nt: TGTGCCACCATAATACAGGGTTGGAGCAATCAGCCCCAGCATTTT; j_gene: TRBJ1-5; v_gene: TRBV28; d_gene: -; abundance: few
CDR3aa: CASSKRGAAIYEQYF; CDR3nt: TGTGCCAGCAGCAAACGAGGGGCGGCCATCTACGAGCAGTACTTC; j_gene: TRBJ2-7; v_gene: TRBV21-1; d_gene: -; abundance: -
CDR3aa: CASSHPGNEQYF; CDR3nt: TGTGCCAGCAGTCATCCTGGGAACGAGCAGTACTTC; j_gene: TRBJ2-7; v_gene: TRBV27; d_gene: -; abundance: -
CDR3aa: CASSSGQGKDSPLHF; CDR3nt: TGTGCCAGCAGCTCAGGACAGGGAAAGGATTCACCCCTCCACTTT; j_gene: TRBJ1-6; v_gene: TRBV7-9; d_gene: TRBD1; abundance: -
CDR3aa: CASSSTSQISNQPQHF; CDR3nt: TGTGCCAGCAGCAGTACCTCGCAGATTAGCAATCAGCCCCAGCATTTT; j_gene: TRBJ1-5; v_gene: TRBV7-3; d_gene: -; abundance: once
CDR3aa: CATSDPASGKRYEQFF; CDR3nt: TGTGCCACCAGTGACCCCGCTAGCGGGAAACGTTATGAGCAGTTCTTC; j_gene: TRBJ2-1; v_gene: TRBV24-1; d_gene: TRBD2; abundance: -
CDR3aa: CASSMRRSGNTIYF; CDR3nt: TGTGCCAGTAGTATGCGGAGGTCTGGAAACACCATATATTTT; j_gene: TRBJ1-3; v_gene: TRBV19; d_gene: -; abundance: once
CDR3aa: CASSFGPGQTKNIQYF; CDR3nt: TGTGCCAGCAGCTTCGGTCCGGGACAGACAAAAAACATTCAGTACTTC; j_gene: TRBJ2-4; v_gene: TRBV5-4; d_gene: TRBD1; abundance: -
CDR3aa: CASSVGGQGNTEAFF; CDR3nt: TGTGCCAGCAGCGTAGGGGGGCAGGGGAACACTGAAGCTTTCTTT; j_gene: TRBJ1-1; v_gene: TRBV9; d_gene: -; abundance: -
CDR3aa: CASSQGQGAEKLFF; CDR3nt: TGTGCCAGCTCACAGGGACAGGGGGCCGAGAAACTGTTTTTT; j_gene: TRBJ1-4; v_gene: TRBV18; d_gene: TRBD1; abundance: -
CDR3aa: CASSREQGDEQFF; CDR3nt: TGCGCCAGCAGTCGAGAGCAGGGCGATGAGCAGTTCTTC; j_gene: TRBJ2-1; v_gene: TRBV4-3; d_gene: -; abundance: -
CDR3aa: CASSPPALGRTFF; CDR3nt: TGTGCCAGCAGTCCACCCGCCCTTGGCCGGACTTTCTTT; j_gene: TRBJ1-1; v_gene: TRBV27; d_gene: -; abundance: -
CDR3aa: CSVVGGSATEAFF; CDR3nt: TGCAGCGTTGTTGGGGGGTCTGCGACTGAAGCTTTCTTT; j_gene: TRBJ1-1; v_gene: TRBV29-1; d_gene: -; abundance: few
CDR3aa: CASSHYPLGNTIYF; CDR3nt: TGTGCCAGCAGCCATTATCCTTTGGGAAACACCATATATTTT; j_gene: TRBJ1-3; v_gene: TRBV7-2; d_gene: -; abundance: -
CDR3aa: CASSHELGGDSEQYF; CDR3nt: TGCGCCAGCAGCCATGAATTGGGTGGCGACAGCGAGCAGTACTTC; j_gene: TRBJ2-7; v_gene: TRBV4-3; d_gene: -; abundance: once
CDR3aa: CASSAGPLAEQYF; CDR3nt: TGTGCCAGCAGTGCAGGGCCTCTCGCCGAGCAGTACTTC; j_gene: TRBJ2-7; v_gene: TRBV25-1; d_gene: -; abundance: few
CDR3aa: CATSREGTDTQYF; CDR3nt: TGTGCCACCAGCAGAGAGGGGACAGATACGCAGTATTTT; j_gene: TRBJ2-3; v_gene: TRBV15; d_gene: -; abundance: -
CDR3aa: CASKFSQDYEQYF; CDR3nt: TGTGCCAGCAAATTCTCACAGGACTACGAGCAGTACTTC; j_gene: TRBJ2-7; v_gene: TRBV27; d_gene: -; abundance: -
CDR3aa: CASSQVSSSGETQYF; CDR3nt: TGTGCCAGCAGCCAAGTTTCGAGTTCCGGGGAGACCCAGTACTTC; j_gene: TRBJ2-5; v_gene: TRBV3-1/TRBV3-2; d_gene: -; abundance: -
CDR3aa: CASSHLLWGTQFF; CDR3nt: TGTGCCAGCAGCCACCTGTTGTGGGGTACGCAGTTCTTC; j_gene: TRBJ2-1; v_gene: TRBV14; d_gene: -; abundance: -
CDR3aa: CASSLLHGYTF; CDR3nt: TGTGCCAGCAGTTTACTTCATGGCTACACCTTC; j_gene: TRBJ1-2; v_gene: TRBV28; d_gene: -; abundance: -
CDR3aa: CASRVRASYNEQFF; CDR3nt: TGTGCCAGCAGGGTCCGTGCCTCCTACAATGAGCAGTTCTTC; j_gene: TRBJ2-1; v_gene: TRBV6-5; d_gene: -; abundance: -
CDR3aa: CASSDGGLDEQYF; CDR3nt: TGTGCCAGCAGTGACGGGGGATTGGACGAGCAGTACTTC; j_gene: TRBJ2-7; v_gene: TRBV6-1; d_gene: -; abundance: -
CDR3aa: CASSTGEISYGYTF; CDR3nt: TGTGCCAGCAGCACTGGAGAGATAAGCTATGGCTACACCTTC; j_gene: TRBJ1-2; v_gene: TRBV2; d_gene: -; abundance: -
CDR3aa: CATSRASGRTYEQYF; CDR3nt: TGTGCCACCAGCAGAGCTAGCGGGAGGACTTACGAGCAGTACTTC; j_gene: TRBJ2-7; v_gene: TRBV15; d_gene: TRBD2; abundance: -